This TCR beta chain is drawn from a study of CD8 T cells in ankylosing spondylitis. Points from the study as a whole: Blood of patients with ankylosing spondylitis appeared to be characterized by a TCR beta motif of several highly homologous variants. The clones that were linked to disease were reported to be significantly enriched in matched synovial fluid samples from ankylosing spondylitis patients.

TCRdb passed the 5' RACE reads through MiXCR, listing each CDR3 protein once. This sample has 200,000 to 250,000 distinct CDR3 sequences, with about 10% found just once. This clonotype has at least ten counts. Antigen unknown. Looked up from germline, CDR1 is WSHSY and CDR2 is SAAADI. This CDR3 comprises 13 residues. V was clipped by 0 bases and J by 8 bases, with 10 bases between them. The J gene is TRBJ1-1, the V gene TRBV10-2, with D possibly TRBD1 on 6 matching bases. The TCR sequence derives from a male donor with ankylosing spondylitis or in good health (not recorded which). The sample taken for sequencing was blood, either unsorted or a sorted T cell fraction (not recorded which). CDR3 loop: CASSESFGTEAFF. CDR3 nucleotide sequence: TGCGCCAGCAGTGAGTCGTTCGGGACAGAAGCTTTCTTT.